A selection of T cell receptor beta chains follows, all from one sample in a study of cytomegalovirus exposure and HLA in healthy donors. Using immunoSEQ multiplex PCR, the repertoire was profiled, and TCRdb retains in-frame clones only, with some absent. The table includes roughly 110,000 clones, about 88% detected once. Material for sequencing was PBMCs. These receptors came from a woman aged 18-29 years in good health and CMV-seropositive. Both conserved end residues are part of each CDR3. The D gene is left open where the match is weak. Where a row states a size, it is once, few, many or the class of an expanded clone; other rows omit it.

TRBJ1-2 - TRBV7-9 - CASSSRGSPYGYTF TGTGCCAGCAGCTCTAGGGGTTCACCCTATGGCTACACCTTC
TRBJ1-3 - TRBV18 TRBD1 CASSPKRRTGVGNTIYF TGTGCCAGCTCACCAAAGAGAAGGACAGGGGTCGGAAACACCATATATTTT
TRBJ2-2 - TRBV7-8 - CASSLQGSGELFF TGTGCCAGCAGCTTACAGGGAAGCGGGGAGCTGTTTTTT
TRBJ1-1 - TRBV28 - CACRDRNGASLSEAFF TGTGCCTGTAGAGACAGGAATGGGGCGAGTCTTTCTGAAGCTTTCTTT
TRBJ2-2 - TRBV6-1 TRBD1 CASSEPPQGVGELFF TGTGCCAGCAGTGAACCCCCCCAGGGGGTCGGGGAGCTGTTTTTT
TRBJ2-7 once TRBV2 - CASIPQGGSYEQYF TGTGCCAGCATTCCGCAGGGGGGTTCCTACGAGCAGTACTTC
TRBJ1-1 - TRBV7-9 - CASSSGHSNTEAFF TGTGCCAGCAGCTCGGGACACTCGAACACTGAAGCTTTCTTT
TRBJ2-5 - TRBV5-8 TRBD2 CASSPWRTSGDQETQYF TGTGCCAGCAGCCCTTGGAGGACTAGCGGGGACCAAGAGACCCAGTACTTC
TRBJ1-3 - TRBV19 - CASSTQDSGNTIYF TGTGCCAGTAGTACTCAGGACTCTGGAAACACCATATATTTT
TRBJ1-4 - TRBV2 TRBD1 CASRLGGQGVRKLFF TGTGCCTCGCGACTGGGGGGACAGGGGGTAAGAAAACTGTTTTTT
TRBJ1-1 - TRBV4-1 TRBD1 CASSDGQGPEAFF TGCGCCAGCAGCGATGGACAGGGCCCTGAAGCTTTCTTT
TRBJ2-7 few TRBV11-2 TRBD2 CASSLDGLAGGSYEQYF TGTGCCAGCAGCTTAGATGGACTAGCGGGGGGCTCCTACGAGCAGTACTTC
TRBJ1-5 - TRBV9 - CASSRGGGSNQPQHF TGTGCCAGCAGCAGAGGGGGGGGAAGCAATCAGCCCCAGCATTTT
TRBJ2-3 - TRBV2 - CASSRPGEVDTQYF TGTGCCAGCAGTCGCCCGGGGGAGGTAGATACGCAGTATTTT
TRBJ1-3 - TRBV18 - CASSPRGSPISGNTIYF TGTGCCAGCTCACCCCGCGGGTCCCCGATCTCCGGAAACACCATATATTTT
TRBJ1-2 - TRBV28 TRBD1 CASSLTAGGDYGYTF TGTGCCAGCAGTCTGACGGCAGGGGGCGACTATGGCTACACCTTC
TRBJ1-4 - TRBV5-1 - CASSLGTFGNEKLFF TGCGCCAGCAGCTTGGGGACATTTGGTAATGAAAAACTGTTTTTT
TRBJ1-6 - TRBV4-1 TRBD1 CASSQRIGQGVNSPLHF TGCGCCAGCAGCCAGCGAATCGGACAGGGAGTTAATTCACCCCTCCACTTT
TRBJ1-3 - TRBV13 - CASSPVWGGTGNTIYF TGTGCCAGCAGCCCGGTTTGGGGGGGGACAGGAAACACCATATATTTT
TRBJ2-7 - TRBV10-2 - CASSGSVSYEQYF TGCGCCAGCAGTGGCAGCGTCTCCTACGAGCAGTACTTC
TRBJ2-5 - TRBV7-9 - CASSEASKETQYF TGTGCCAGCAGCGAAGCTAGCAAAGAGACCCAGTACTTC
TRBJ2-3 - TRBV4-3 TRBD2 CASSQDPAGGPKDTQYF TGCGCCAGCAGCCAAGATCCAGCGGGGGGGCCAAAAGATACGCAGTATTTT
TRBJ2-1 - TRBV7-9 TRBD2 CASSLRDYSYNEQFF TGTGCCAGCAGCCTCCGGGACTATAGCTACAATGAGCAGTTCTTC
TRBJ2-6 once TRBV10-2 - CASRLEGGHGANVLTF TGCGCCAGCAGACTCGAGGGGGGGCATGGGGCCAACGTCCTGACTTTC
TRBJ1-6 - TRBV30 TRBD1 CAWVGEDRELLSPKISLNNSPLHF TGTGCCTGGGTAGGGGAAGACAGGGAACTGTTATCCCCGAAGATAAGTCTAAATAATTCACCCCTCCACTTT
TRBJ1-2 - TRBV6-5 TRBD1 CASSWDRNYGYTF TGTGCCAGCAGTTGGGACAGGAACTATGGCTACACCTTC
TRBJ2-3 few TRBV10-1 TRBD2 CASSPGLGAFGTDTQYF TGCGCCAGCAGTCCAGGACTAGGAGCTTTTGGAACAGATACGCAGTATTTT
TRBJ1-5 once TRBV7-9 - CASSLGGVGGDGQPQHF TGTGCCAGCAGCTTAGGAGGTGTAGGGGGTGATGGTCAGCCCCAGCATTTT
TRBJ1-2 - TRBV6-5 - CATLRGAGYGYTF TGTGCCACCCTTCGGGGGGCAGGGTATGGCTACACCTTC
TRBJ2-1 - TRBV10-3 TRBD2 CATKLAGDSYNEQFF TGTGCCACTAAACTAGCGGGGGACTCCTACAATGAGCAGTTCTTC
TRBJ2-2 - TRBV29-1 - CSARGTGELFF TGCAGCGCTAGAGGAACCGGGGAGCTGTTTTTT
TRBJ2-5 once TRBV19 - CASSIVGGSGETQYF TGTGCCAGTAGTATTGTAGGGGGCAGCGGGGAGACCCAGTACTTC
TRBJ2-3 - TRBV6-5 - CASSPSGGRSDTQYF TGTGCCAGCAGTCCCTCGGGGGGCCGATCAGATACGCAGTATTTT
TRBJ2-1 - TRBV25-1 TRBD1 CASSDWEGGMSYNEQFF TGTGCCAGCAGTGATTGGGAAGGGGGCATGTCCTACAATGAGCAGTTCTTC
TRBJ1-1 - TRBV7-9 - CATPGPTVLTEAFF TGTGCCACACCGGGTCCGACAGTCCTCACTGAAGCTTTCTTT
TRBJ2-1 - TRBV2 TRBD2 CASRGTSGGPSIRFF TGTGCCAGCAGGGGTACTAGCGGGGGCCCCTCTATACGGTTCTTC
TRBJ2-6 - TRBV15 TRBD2 CATGGDVGSGANVLTF TGTGCCACCGGGGGGGACGTGGGCTCTGGGGCCAACGTCCTGACTTTC
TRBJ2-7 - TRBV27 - CASSLGRGALYEQYF TGTGCCAGCAGTTTGGGTCGGGGGGCTTTATACGAGCAGTACTTC
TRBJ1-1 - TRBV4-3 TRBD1 CASSLGQGNTEAFF TGCGCCAGCAGCCTAGGACAGGGGAACACTGAAGCTTTCTTT
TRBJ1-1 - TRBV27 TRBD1 CASSAGQGMNTEAFF TGTGCCAGCAGTGCCGGACAGGGAATGAACACTGAAGCTTTCTTT
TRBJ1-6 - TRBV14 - CASSQDVFLSPLHF TGTGCCAGCAGCCAAGATGTATTCCTTTCACCCCTCCACTTT
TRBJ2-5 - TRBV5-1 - CASSLAFLGETQYF TGCGCCAGCAGCTTGGCCTTCCTAGGAGAGACCCAGTACTTC
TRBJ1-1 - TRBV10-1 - CASSESGEWAEAFF TGCGCCAGCAGTGAGTCTGGGGAGTGGGCTGAAGCTTTCTTT
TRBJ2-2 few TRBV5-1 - CASSLAGRVNTGELFF TGCGCCAGCAGCTTGGCCGGCAGGGTAAACACCGGGGAGCTGTTTTTT
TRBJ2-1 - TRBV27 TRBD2 CASSPGGGDEQFF TGTGCCAGCAGTCCCGGGGGGGGTGATGAGCAGTTCTTC
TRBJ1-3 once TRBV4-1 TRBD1 CASSRDRALGEGNTIYF TGCGCCAGCAGCCGGGACAGGGCCCTCGGGGAGGGAAACACCATATATTTT
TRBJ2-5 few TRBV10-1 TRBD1 CASSGTGRETQYF TGCGCCAGCAGTGGGACAGGACGGGAGACCCAGTACTTC
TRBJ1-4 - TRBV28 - CATSGVNEKLFF TGTGCCACCAGCGGGGTTAATGAAAAACTGTTTTTT
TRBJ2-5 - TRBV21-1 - CASSRTGQMKTQYF TGTGCCAGCAGCCGGACAGGGCAGATGAAGACCCAGTACTTC
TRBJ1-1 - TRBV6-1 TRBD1 CASSKDRGDTEAFF TGTGCCAGCAGTAAGGACAGGGGGGACACTGAAGCTTTCTTT
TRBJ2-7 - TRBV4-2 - CASSQAAGGEQYF TGTGCCAGCAGCCAAGCAGCAGGGGGGGAGCAGTACTTC